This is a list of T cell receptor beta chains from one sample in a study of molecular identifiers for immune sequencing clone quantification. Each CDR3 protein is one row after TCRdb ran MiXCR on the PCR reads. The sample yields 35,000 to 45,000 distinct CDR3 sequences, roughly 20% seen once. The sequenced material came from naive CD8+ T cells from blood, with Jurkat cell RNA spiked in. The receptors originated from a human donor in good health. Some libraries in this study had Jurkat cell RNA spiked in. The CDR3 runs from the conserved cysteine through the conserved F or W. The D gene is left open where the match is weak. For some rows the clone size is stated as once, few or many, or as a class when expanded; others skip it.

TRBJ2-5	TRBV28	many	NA	CASSLGPRMVGETQYF	TGTGCCAGCAGTTTAGGGCCGAGGATGGTGGGAGAGACCCAGTACTTC
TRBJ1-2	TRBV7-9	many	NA	CASSLAGGSYGYTF	TGTGCCAGCAGCTTGGCAGGAGGATCCTATGGCTACACCTTC
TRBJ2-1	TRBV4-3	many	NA	CASSQAGSYNEQFF	TGCGCCAGCAGCCAAGCCGGCTCCTACAATGAGCAGTTCTTC
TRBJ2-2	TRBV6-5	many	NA	CASSYDQITGELFF	TGTGCCAGCAGTTACGATCAGATCACCGGGGAGCTGTTTTTT
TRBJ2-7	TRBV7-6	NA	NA	CASSPQLTRGSYEQYF	TGTGCCAGCAGCCCACAACTAACTCGCGGAAGCTACGAGCAGTACTTC
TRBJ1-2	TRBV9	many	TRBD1	CASSVPGGYGHTF	TGTGCCAGCAGCGTACCAGGGGGCTACGGCCACACCTTC
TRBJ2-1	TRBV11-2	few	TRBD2	CASSPGTSGLNEQFF	TGTGCCAGCAGCCCGGGGACTAGCGGGCTCAATGAGCAGTTCTTC
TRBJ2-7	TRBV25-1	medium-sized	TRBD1	CASTGTGRYEQYF	TGTGCCAGCACTGGGACAGGGAGATACGAGCAGTACTTC
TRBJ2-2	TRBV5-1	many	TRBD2	CASSLAGADGELFF	TGCGCCAGCAGCCTAGCGGGAGCGGACGGGGAGCTGTTTTTT
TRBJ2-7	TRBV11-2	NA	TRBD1	CASSSGTGVYEQYF	TGTGCCAGCAGCTCGGGGACAGGGGTGTACGAGCAGTACTTC
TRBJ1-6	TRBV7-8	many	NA	CASSSSPAMSGYNSPLHF	TGTGCCAGCAGCTCAAGTCCCGCTATGTCGGGCTATAATTCACCCCTCCACTTT
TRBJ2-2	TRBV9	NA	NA	CASSVGPRPLGSTNTGELFF	TGTGCCAGCAGCGTAGGTCCTAGACCTCTGGGCTCTACGAACACCGGGGAGCTGTTTTTT
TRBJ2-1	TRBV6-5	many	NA	CASSWRGYNEQFF	TGTGCCAGCAGTTGGCGCGGCTACAATGAGCAGTTCTTC
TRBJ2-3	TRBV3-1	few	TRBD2	CASSQSAGVSDTQYF	TGTGCCAGCAGCCAGTCAGCGGGAGTTTCAGATACGCAGTATTTT
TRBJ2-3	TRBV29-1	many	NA	CSTWLGDSAQYF	TGCAGCACGTGGTTGGGAGATTCGGCGCAGTATTTT
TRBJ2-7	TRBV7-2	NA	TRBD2	CASSLEVGLAGAYEQYF	TGTGCCAGCAGCTTAGAAGTGGGACTAGCGGGAGCCTACGAGCAGTACTTC
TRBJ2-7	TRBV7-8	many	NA	CASSFEPGYEQYF	TGTGCCAGCAGCTTTGAACCCGGCTACGAGCAGTACTTC
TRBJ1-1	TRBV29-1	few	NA	CSAENTEAFF	TGCAGCGCCGAGAACACTGAAGCTTTCTTT
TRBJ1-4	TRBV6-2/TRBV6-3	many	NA	CASSYLDEKLFF	TGTGCCAGCAGTTACCTCGATGAAAAACTGTTTTTT
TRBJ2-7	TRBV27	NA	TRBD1	CASSPLTGGAYEQYF	TGTGCCAGCAGTCCCCTAACAGGGGGCGCCTACGAGCAGTACTTC
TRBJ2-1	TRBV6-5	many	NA	CASSGPGNSYNEQFF	TGTGCCAGCAGCGGACCGGGGAACTCCTACAATGAGCAGTTCTTC
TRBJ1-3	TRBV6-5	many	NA	CASSYFGEAGNTIYF	TGTGCCAGCAGTTACTTTGGGGAGGCTGGAAACACCATATATTTT
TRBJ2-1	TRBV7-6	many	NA	CASSSSPGGGNEQFF	TGTGCCAGCAGCTCGTCCCCTGGCGGTGGCAATGAGCAGTTCTTC
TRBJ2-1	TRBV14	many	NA	CASSHVNEQFF	TGTGCCAGCAGCCATGTAAATGAGCAGTTCTTC
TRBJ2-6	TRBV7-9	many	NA	CASSLVGSGANVLTF	TGTGCCAGCAGCTTAGTAGGGTCTGGGGCCAACGTCCTGACTTTC
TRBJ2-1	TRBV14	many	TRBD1	CASSFTGDWYNEQFF	TGTGCCAGCAGCTTCACAGGGGATTGGTACAATGAGCAGTTCTTC
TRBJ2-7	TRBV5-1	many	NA	CASSLGKSEQYF	TGCGCCAGCAGCTTGGGGAAGAGCGAGCAGTACTTC
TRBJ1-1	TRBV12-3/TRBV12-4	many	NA	CASSLGPGQRNTEAFF	TGTGCCAGCAGTTTAGGTCCGGGACAACGGAACACTGAAGCTTTCTTT
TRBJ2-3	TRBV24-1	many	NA	CATSDLYVTDTQYF	TGTGCCACCAGTGATTTGTACGTTACAGATACGCAGTATTTT
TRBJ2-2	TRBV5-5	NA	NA	CASSPDRRTGELFF	TGTGCCAGCAGCCCGGACAGACGCACCGGGGAGCTGTTTTTT